This T cell receptor beta chain was sequenced for a study of regulatory T cells in long-lasting Graves disease. Study summary: Recently diagnosed Graves' patients had received antithyroid drugs for under 3 months.

Comment on this clonotype: Its antigen is not known.

As to time point: newly diagnosed GD, antithyroid drugs for less than 3 months. With RNA extracted from PBMCs as input, the TCR library was made. Study-level findings and limits: Limited samples may have lowered accuracy. New patients shared more than 950 public clonotypes, and persistent patients shared more, with 2,741.

V dropped 8 bases and J dropped 6 bases, with 23 bases sitting between them. Germline V lookup: CDR1 MDHEN, CDR2 SYDVKM. The CDR3 runs to 15 residues. Researchers made TCR beta libraries by using iRepertoire HTBI primers and running Arm-PCR on CDR3 regions. TCRdb ran MiXCR on the multiplex PCR reads and lists one entry per CDR3 protein. The sample has roughly 610,000 distinct CDR3 sequences, about 16% seen once. These data were likewise used in another study, on T cells in Graves' hyperthyroidism and ophthalmopathy. Per that paper: A first-round RT-PCR of the TCR CDR3 used the HTBI primer set.

Sequenced material: peripheral blood mononuclear cells (PBMCs), taken at new diagnosis, from a patient treated with antithyroid drugs. The clonotype comes from a man between 18 and 29 years old with Graves disease. The V gene is TRBV28, the J gene TRBJ2-7; D unclear. The DNA of the CDR3 is TGTGCCAGCCTGTCCTTTTGGGTAAAGGTCTGCGAGCAGTACTTC. Its protein is CASLSFWVKVCEQYF.